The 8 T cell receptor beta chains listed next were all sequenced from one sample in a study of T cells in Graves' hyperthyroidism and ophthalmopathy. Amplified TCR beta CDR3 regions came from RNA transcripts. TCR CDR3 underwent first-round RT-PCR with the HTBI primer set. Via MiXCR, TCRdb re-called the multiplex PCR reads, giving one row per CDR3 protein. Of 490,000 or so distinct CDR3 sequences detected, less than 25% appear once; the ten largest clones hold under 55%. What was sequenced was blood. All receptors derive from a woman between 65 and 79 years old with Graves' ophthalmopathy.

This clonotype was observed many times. The CDR3 nucleotides read TGCAGTGCTAGAGACGGGGCGGGAGGTTTGGAGACCCAGTACTTC. It encodes CSARDGAGGLETQYF. This chain joins TRBV20-1 and TRBJ2-5, with TRBD2 matching over 8 bases. CDR3 size: 15 residues. Germline assignment: CDR1 DFQATT and CDR2 SNEGSKA (reference sequence). Trimming cost V 0 bases and J 5 bases; bases outside gene matches: 8.

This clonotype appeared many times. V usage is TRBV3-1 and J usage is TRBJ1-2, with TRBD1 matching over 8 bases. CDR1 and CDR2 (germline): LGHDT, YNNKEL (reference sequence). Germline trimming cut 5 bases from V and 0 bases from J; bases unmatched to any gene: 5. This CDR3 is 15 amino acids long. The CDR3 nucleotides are TGTGCCAGCAGCTCCACAGGGGGTACTAACTATGGCTACACCTTC. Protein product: CASSSTGGTNYGYTF.

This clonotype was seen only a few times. CDR3 nucleotides: TGCAGCGTGCTTGATCCATCCTACAATGAGCAGTTCTTC. Protein sequence: CSVLDPSYNEQFF. The chain combines TRBV29-1 with TRBJ2-1; D is ambiguous. Germline V gene sequence: CDR1 SQVTM, CDR2 ANQGSEA. The V end lost 6 bases, the J end lost 1 base, and 10 bases lay between the germline ends. CDR3 length equals 13 residues.

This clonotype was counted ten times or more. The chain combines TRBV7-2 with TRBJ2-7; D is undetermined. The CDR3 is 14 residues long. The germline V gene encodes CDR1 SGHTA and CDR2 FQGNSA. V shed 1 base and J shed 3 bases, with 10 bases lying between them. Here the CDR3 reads CASSLDTVGYEQYF. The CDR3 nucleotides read TGTGCCAGCAGCTTAGACACGGTGGGCTACGAGCAGTACTTC.

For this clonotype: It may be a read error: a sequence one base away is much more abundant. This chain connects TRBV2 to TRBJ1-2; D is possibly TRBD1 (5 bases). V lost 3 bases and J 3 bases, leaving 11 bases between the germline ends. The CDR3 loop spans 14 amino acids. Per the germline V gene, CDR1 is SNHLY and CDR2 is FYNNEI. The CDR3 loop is CASSERQYDYGYTF. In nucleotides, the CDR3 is TGTGCCAGCAGTGAGAGACAGTACGACTATGGCTACACCTTC.

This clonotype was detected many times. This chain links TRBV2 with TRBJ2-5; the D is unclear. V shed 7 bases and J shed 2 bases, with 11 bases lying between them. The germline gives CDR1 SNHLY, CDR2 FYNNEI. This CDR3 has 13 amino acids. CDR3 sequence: CASNGGAQETQYF. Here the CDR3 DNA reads TGTGCCAGCAATGGTGGAGCTCAAGAGACCCAGTACTTC. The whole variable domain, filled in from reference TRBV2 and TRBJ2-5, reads EPEVTQTPSHQVTQMGQEVILRCVPISNHLYFYWYRQILGQKVEFLVSFYNNEISEKSEIFDDQFSVERPDGSNFTLKIRSTKLEDSAMYFCASNGGAQETQYFGPGTRLLVL.

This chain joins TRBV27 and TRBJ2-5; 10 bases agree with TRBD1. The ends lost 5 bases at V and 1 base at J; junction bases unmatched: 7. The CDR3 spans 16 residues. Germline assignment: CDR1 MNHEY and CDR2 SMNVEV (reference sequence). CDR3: CASSLKDRGVQETQYF. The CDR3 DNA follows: TGTGCCAGCAGTCTAAAGGACAGGGGGGTCCAAGAGACCCAGTACTTC.

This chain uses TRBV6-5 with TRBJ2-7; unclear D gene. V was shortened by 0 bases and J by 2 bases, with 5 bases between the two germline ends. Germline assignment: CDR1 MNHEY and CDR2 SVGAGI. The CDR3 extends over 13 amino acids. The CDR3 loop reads CASSYSLAYEQYF. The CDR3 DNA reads TGTGCCAGCAGTTACTCCTTAGCCTACGAGCAGTACTTC.